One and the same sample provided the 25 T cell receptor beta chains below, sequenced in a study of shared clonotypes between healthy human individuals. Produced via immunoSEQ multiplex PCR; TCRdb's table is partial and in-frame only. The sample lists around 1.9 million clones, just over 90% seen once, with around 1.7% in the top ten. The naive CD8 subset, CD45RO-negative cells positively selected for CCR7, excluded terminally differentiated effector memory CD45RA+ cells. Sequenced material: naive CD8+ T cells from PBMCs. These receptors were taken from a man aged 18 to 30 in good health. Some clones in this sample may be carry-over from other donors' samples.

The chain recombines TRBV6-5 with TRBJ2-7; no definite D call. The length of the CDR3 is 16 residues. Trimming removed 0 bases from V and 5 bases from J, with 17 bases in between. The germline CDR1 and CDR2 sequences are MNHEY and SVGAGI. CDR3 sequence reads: CASSYSIRAGPDEQYF. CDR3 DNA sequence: TGTGCCAGCAGTTACTCTATACGGGCCGGGCCGGACGAGCAGTACTTC.

CDR3 amino acids: CASSFRRGADTEAFF. DNA of the CDR3: TGTGCCAGCAGTTTCAGGAGGGGCGCGGACACTGAAGCTTTCTTT. This chain links TRBV28 with TRBJ1-1, with D possibly being TRBD1 (5 bases). CDR1 is MDHEN and CDR2 is SYDVKM in the germline V gene. The length of the CDR3 is 15 residues. Trimming stripped 3 bases from V and 3 bases from J, with 14 bases between.

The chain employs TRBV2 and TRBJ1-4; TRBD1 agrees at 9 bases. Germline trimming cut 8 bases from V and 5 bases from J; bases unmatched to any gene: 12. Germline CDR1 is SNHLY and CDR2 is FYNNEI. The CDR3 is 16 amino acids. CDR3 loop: CASSRPGTGINEKLFF. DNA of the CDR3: TGTGCCAGCTCGAGACCCGGGACAGGGATAAATGAAAAACTGTTTTTT.

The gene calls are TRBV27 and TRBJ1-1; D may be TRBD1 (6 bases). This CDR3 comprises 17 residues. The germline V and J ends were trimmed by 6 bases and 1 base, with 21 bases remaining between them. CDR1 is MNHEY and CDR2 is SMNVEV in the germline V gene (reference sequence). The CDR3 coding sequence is TGTGCCAGCAGGTCCGGGAAGGGGGTATCGGGGAACACTGAAGCTTTCTTT. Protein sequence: CASRSGKGVSGNTEAFF.

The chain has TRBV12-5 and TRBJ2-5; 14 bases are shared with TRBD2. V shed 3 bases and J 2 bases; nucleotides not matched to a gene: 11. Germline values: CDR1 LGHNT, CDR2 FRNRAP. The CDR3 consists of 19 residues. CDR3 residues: CASGLGTSGSSAQQETQYF. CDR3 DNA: TGTGCTAGTGGTTTAGGGACTAGCGGGAGTTCAGCACAACAAGAGACCCAGTACTTC.

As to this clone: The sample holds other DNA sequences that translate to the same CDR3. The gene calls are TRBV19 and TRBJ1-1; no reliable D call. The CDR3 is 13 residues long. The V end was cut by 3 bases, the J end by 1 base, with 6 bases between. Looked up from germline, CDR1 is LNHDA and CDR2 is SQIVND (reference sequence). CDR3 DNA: TGTGCCAGTAGTATCTCAGGGAACACTGAAGCTTTCTTT. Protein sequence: CASSISGNTEAFF. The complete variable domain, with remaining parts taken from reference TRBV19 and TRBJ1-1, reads DGGITQSPKYLFRKEGQNVTLSCEQNLNHDAMYWYRQDPGQGLRLIYYSQIVNDFQKGDIAEGYSVSREKKESFPLTVTSAQKNPTAFYLCASSISGNTEAFFGQGTRLTVV.

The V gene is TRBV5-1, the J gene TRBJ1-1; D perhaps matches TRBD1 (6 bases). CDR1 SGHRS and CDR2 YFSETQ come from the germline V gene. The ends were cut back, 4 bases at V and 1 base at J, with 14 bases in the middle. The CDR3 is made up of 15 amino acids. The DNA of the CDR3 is TGCGCCAGCAGCCTCCCAGACAGGCCGAACACTGAAGCTTTCTTT. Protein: CASSLPDRPNTEAFF.

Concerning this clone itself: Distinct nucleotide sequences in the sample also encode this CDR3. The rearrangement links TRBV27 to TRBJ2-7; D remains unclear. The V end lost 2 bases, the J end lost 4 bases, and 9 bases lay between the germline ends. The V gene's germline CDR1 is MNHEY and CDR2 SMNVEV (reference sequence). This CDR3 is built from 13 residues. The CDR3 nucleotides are TGTGCCAGCAGTTTAGACATTACTTACGAGCAGTACTTC. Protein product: CASSLDITYEQYF.

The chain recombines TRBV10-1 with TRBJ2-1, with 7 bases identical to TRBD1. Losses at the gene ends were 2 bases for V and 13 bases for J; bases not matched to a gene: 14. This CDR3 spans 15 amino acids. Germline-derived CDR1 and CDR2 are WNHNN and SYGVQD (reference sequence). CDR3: CASSERRGKGARQFF. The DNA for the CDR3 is TGCGCCAGCAGTGAGCGACGCGGAAAGGGGGCGCGTCAGTTCTTC.

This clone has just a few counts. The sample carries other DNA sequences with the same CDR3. The CDR3 DNA follows: TGTGCCAGCAGTTACTCGATTTCCCAGCCCCAGCATTTT. Translation gives CASSYSISQPQHF. This chain links TRBV6-5 with TRBJ1-5; no firm D call. The CDR3 length is 13 residues. Trimming shortened V by 0 bases and J by 7 bases, and 7 bases separated the two germline ends. In germline, CDR1 is MNHEY, CDR2 SVGAGI.

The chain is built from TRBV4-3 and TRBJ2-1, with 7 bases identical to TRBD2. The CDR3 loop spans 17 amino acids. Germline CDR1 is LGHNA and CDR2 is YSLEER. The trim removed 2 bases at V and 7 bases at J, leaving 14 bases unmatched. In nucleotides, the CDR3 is TGCGCCAGCAGCCAAAACTCATACGGGAGGACGGGTAATGAGCAGTTCTTC. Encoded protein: CASSQNSYGRTGNEQFF.

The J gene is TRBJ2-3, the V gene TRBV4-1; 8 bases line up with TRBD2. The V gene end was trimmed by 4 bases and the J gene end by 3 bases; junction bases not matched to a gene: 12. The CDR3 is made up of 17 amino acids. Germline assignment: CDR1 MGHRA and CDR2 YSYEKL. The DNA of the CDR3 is TGCGCCAGCAGCCTCCGCCTCAGCGGGAGTCCAACAGATACGCAGTATTTT. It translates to CASSLRLSGSPTDTQYF.

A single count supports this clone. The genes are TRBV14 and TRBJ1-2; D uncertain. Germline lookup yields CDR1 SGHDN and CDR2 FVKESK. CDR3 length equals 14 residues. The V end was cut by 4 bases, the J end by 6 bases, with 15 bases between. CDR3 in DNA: TGTGCCAGCAGCCCGGACTTTGGATGGAATGGCTACACCTTC. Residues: CASSPDFGWNGYTF.

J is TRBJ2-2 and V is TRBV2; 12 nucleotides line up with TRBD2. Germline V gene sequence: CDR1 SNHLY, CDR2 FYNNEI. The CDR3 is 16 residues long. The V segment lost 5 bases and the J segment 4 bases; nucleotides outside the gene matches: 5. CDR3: CASSTASGRGTGELFF. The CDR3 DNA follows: TGTGCCAGCAGTACAGCTAGCGGGAGGGGCACCGGGGAGCTGTTTTTT.

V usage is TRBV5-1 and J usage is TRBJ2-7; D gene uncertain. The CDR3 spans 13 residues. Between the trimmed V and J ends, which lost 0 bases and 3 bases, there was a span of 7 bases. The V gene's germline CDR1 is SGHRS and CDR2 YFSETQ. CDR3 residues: CASSLVKGYEQYF. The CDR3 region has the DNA TGCGCCAGCAGCTTGGTAAAGGGCTACGAGCAGTACTTC.

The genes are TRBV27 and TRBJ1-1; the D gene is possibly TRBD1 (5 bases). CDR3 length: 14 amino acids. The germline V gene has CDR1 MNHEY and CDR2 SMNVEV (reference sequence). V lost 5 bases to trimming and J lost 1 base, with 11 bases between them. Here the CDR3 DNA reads TGTGCCAGCAGTGGACGCGGGGCGAACACTGAAGCTTTCTTT. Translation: CASSGRGANTEAFF.

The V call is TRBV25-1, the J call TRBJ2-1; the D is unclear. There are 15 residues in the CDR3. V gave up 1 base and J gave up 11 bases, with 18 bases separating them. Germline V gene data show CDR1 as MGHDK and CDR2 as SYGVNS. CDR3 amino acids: CASSEFEEVPEKQFF. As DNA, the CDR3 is TGTGCCAGCAGTGAATTTGAAGAGGTACCGGAAAAGCAGTTCTTC.

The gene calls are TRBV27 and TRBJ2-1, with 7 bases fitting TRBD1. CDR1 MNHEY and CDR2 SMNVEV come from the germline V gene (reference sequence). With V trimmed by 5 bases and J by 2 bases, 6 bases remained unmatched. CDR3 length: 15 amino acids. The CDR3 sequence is CASSPDRDTYNEQFF. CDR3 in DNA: TGTGCCAGCAGTCCAGACAGGGACACCTACAATGAGCAGTTCTTC.

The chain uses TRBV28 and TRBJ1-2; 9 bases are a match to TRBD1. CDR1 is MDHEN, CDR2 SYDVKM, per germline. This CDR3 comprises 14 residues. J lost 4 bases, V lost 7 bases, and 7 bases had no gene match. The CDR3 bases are TGTGCCAGCATTTGGGACAGGGAAACCTATGGCTACACCTTC. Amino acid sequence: CASIWDRETYGYTF.

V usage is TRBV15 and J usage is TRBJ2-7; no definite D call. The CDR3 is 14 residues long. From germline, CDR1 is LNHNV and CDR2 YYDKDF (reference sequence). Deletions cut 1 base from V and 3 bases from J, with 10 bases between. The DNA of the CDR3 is TGTGCCACCAGCAGAGGGTTAGGCCGCTACGAGCAGTACTTC. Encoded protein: CATSRGLGRYEQYF.

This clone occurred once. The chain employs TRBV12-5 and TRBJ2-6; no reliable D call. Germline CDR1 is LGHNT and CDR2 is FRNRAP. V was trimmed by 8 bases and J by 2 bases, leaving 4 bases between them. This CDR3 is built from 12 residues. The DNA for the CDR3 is TGTGCTAGTAGCCCTGGGGCCAACGTCCTGACTTTC. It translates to CASSPGANVLTF.

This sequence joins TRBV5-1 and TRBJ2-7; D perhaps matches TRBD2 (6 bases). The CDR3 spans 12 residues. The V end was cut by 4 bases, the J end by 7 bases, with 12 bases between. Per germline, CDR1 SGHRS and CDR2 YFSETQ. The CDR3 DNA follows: TGCGCCAGCAGCGACGTTCGGGGGGAGCAGTACTTC. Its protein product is CASSDVRGEQYF.

CDR3 loop: CASAGQAYEQYF. Here the CDR3 DNA reads TGTGCCTCGGCCGGACAGGCCTACGAGCAGTACTTC. The chain is built from TRBV7-8 and TRBJ2-7; 7 nucleotides align to TRBD1. Germline values: CDR1 SGHVS, CDR2 FQNEAQ. The CDR3 has 12 amino acids. Unmatched junction bases numbered 6, after V lost 11 bases and J lost 2 bases.

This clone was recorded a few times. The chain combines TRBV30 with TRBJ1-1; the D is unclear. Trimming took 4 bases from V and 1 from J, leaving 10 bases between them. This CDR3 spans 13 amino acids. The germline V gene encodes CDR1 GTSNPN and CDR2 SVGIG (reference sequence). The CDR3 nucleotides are TGTGCCTGGATGCTGGGATCGAACACTGAAGCTTTCTTT. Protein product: CAWMLGSNTEAFF.

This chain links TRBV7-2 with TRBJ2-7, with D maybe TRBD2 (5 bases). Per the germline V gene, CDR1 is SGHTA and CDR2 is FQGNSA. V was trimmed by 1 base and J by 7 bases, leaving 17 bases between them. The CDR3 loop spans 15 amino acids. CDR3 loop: CASSLGGRLPGEQYF. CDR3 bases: TGTGCCAGCAGCTTAGGAGGGCGTCTCCCGGGGGAGCAGTACTTC.